This passage covers 6 T cell receptor beta chains from one sample sequenced in a study of blood T cell repertoires in COVID-19. Data came from immunoSEQ multiplex PCR; TCRdb stores just in-frame clones and leaves some out. This table holds about 130,000 clones, about 81% found once. Sequenced: peripheral blood. These receptors originate from a man younger than 45 with COVID-19, enrolled during active disease.

The chain employs TRBV9 and TRBJ1-3, with a weak D call TRBD1 (5 bases). Per the germline V gene, CDR1 is SGDLS and CDR2 is YYNGEE. The CDR3 contains 15 residues. Between the trimmed V and J ends, which lost 0 bases and 0 bases, there was a span of 7 bases. The CDR3 protein is CASSVGQSSGNTIYF. CDR3 sequence (DNA): TGTGCCAGCAGCGTAGGACAGAGCTCTGGAAACACCATATATTTT.

This chain links TRBV14 with TRBJ2-7, with TRBD2 identical over 9 bases. The germline V gene encodes CDR1 SGHDN and CDR2 FVKESK. The CDR3 contains 18 residues. The ends lost 2 bases at V and 0 bases at J; junction bases unmatched: 11. The CDR3 region has the DNA TGTGCCAGCAGCCAAATGTTGGTCTCTAGCGGGACCTCCTACGAGCAGTACTTC. It yields the protein CASSQMLVSSGTSYEQYF.

The chain uses TRBV12-3 or TRBV12-4 and TRBJ1-1; D is uncertain. The CDR3 contains 13 residues. V was trimmed by 4 bases and J by 0 bases, leaving 6 bases between them. CDR3 loop: CASSSYMNTEAFF. CDR3 nucleotide sequence: TGTGCCAGCAGTTCCTATATGAACACTGAAGCTTTCTTT.

This rearrangement joins TRBV4-3 to TRBJ2-3; perhaps TRBD2 as D (7 bases). Germline V gene lookup returns CDR1 LGHNA and CDR2 YSLEER. Deletions cut 1 base from V and 3 bases from J, with 20 bases between. This CDR3 is 18 amino acids long. CDR3 in DNA: TGCGCCAGCAGCCAAGCCTCGGGGGGCGCTCGTGCAACAGATACGCAGTATTTT. Translating gives CASSQASGGARATDTQYF.

The V gene is TRBV10-1, the J gene TRBJ1-6, with a weak D call TRBD1 (6 bases). This CDR3 spans 17 amino acids. Germline V lookup: CDR1 WNHNN, CDR2 SYGVQD (reference sequence). Between the trimmed V and J ends, which lost 3 bases and 0 bases, there was a span of 12 bases. The CDR3 DNA reads as TGCGCCAGCAGTGATCAAGGACAGAGCTCCTATAATTCACCCCTCCACTTT. This gives the protein CASSDQGQSSYNSPLHF.

J is TRBJ1-6 and V is TRBV28; TRBD1 is a possible D gene (5 bases). The germline V gene encodes CDR1 MDHEN and CDR2 SYDVKM. The V end was cut by 5 bases, the J end by 9 bases, with 17 bases between. The length of the CDR3 is 15 residues. CDR3 protein: CASSPTAGNGSPLHF. In DNA form, the CDR3 reads TGTGCCAGCAGTCCCACCGCAGGGAACGGTTCACCCCTCCACTTT.